The subject of this entry is one TCR beta chain. CDR3 length equals 17 residues. Unmatched junction bases numbered 11, after V lost 0 bases and J lost 6 bases. Germline CDR1 is SGHTS and CDR2 is YDEGEE. The sample originates from a study of blood T cell repertoires in COVID-19. Across the study: Samples representing acute and convalescent COVID-19 were sourced from the United States, Italy and Spain. PBMCs, B-cell-depleted T cells, or T cells were the source of the cDNA or gDNA that made up the material.

Libraries were prepared by immunoSEQ multiplex PCR; TCRdb keeps only in-frame clonotypes and omits some of them. The sample carries about 220,000 clones, roughly 85% recorded once. The TCR was taken from a woman at least 80 years old with acute or convalescent COVID-19. The rearrangement links TRBV5-8 to TRBJ1-5; 8 bases fit TRBD1. The sequencing sample was made of peripheral blood. CDR3: CASSLDAVGRGLQPQHF. The CDR3 DNA sequence: TGTGCCAGCAGCTTGGACGCCGTGGGCAGGGGGCTTCAGCCCCAGCATTTT.